Listed below are T cell receptor beta chains from one sample, sequenced in a study of blood T cell repertoires in COVID-19. Sequencing used immunoSEQ multiplex PCR; TCRdb keeps in-frame clones, though not all of them. The sample holds roughly 50,000 clones, about 90% seen once. Sequenced sample: peripheral blood. These receptors came from an elderly man with acute or convalescent COVID-19. Each CDR3 is given with its conserved first and last residue. D genes are given only for firm matches. Clone size, where shown, is once, few, many, or a class for clones that have expanded.

v_call	j_call	d_call	clone_size	cdr3_aa	cdr3_nt
TRBV7-2	TRBJ2-4	TRBD1	.	CASSLSGGFSKNIQYF	TGTGCCAGCAGCTTATCAGGGGGTTTTAGCAAAAACATTCAGTACTTC
TRBV18	TRBJ1-5	.	.	CASSPLTDQPQHF	TGTGCCAGCTCACCACTTACGGATCAGCCCCAGCATTTT
TRBV29-1	TRBJ2-7	.	.	CSVSSGVPYEQYF	TGCAGCGTCTCCTCCGGGGTCCCCTACGAGCAGTACTTC
TRBV6-5	TRBJ1-5	.	.	CASRDQEGAPQHF	TGTGCCAGCAGGGACCAGGAGGGCGCGCCCCAGCATTTT
TRBV9	TRBJ1-2	TRBD1	.	CASSPGGQGYGYTF	TGTGCCAGCAGCCCAGGGGGCCAAGGGTATGGCTACACCTTC
TRBV11-3	TRBJ2-1	.	.	CASSLQGSRSYNEQFF	TGTGCCAGCAGCTTGCAGGGCAGCCGGTCCTACAATGAGCAGTTCTTC
TRBV19	TRBJ1-5	.	.	CASSIEVSSNQPQHF	TGTGCCAGTAGTATCGAGGTCAGTAGCAATCAGCCCCAGCATTTT
TRBV10-3	TRBJ2-4	TRBD1	.	CAISRTGGTKNIQYF	TGTGCCATCAGCCGGACAGGGGGAACCAAAAACATTCAGTACTTC
TRBV29-1	TRBJ2-2	.	.	CSVDAQGPGGELFF	TGCAGCGTTGACGCGCAGGGGCCTGGCGGGGAGCTGTTTTTT
TRBV15	TRBJ2-3	TRBD1	.	CATSRAGTGGWGTDTQYF	TGTGCCACCAGCAGGGCCGGGACAGGGGGCTGGGGCACAGATACGCAGTATTTT
TRBV19	TRBJ2-7	TRBD1	.	CASSPRTGASYEQYF	TGTGCCAGTAGTCCCCGGACAGGGGCGTCCTACGAGCAGTACTTC
TRBV10-3	TRBJ2-1	TRBD2	.	CAINAGLFDNEQFF	TGTGCCATCAACGCGGGACTATTTGATAATGAGCAGTTCTTC
TRBV2	TRBJ1-1	TRBD1	once	CASSGTGMNTEAFF	TGTGCCAGCAGTGGGACAGGAATGAACACTGAAGCTTTCTTT
TRBV7-2	TRBJ1-4	TRBD1	.	CASSLWQGALEKLFF	TGTGCCAGCAGCTTATGGCAGGGGGCGCTTGAAAAACTGTTTTTT
TRBV5-1	TRBJ2-3	TRBD2	.	CASSFLTSGGTDTQYF	TGCGCCAGCAGCTTTCTGACTAGCGGGGGCACAGATACGCAGTATTTT
TRBV29-1	TRBJ2-1	TRBD1	.	CSVGGTGLNNEQFF	TGCAGCGTTGGGGGGACAGGGCTAAACAATGAGCAGTTCTTC
TRBV3-1/TRBV3-2	TRBJ1-1	.	.	CASSQSSGFTEAFF	TGTGCCAGCAGCCAATCTTCAGGGTTCACTGAAGCTTTCTTT
TRBV12-5	TRBJ2-5	.	.	CASGVGSVGETQYF	TGTGCTAGTGGGGTAGGGAGTGTTGGAGAGACCCAGTACTTC
TRBV7-2	TRBJ2-3	TRBD2	.	CASSLAGGAFYTQYF	TGTGCCAGCAGCTTAGCCGGGGGGGCATTTTATACGCAGTATTTT
TRBV7-2	TRBJ2-2	TRBD2	.	CASSLGLAGGRATGELFF	TGTGCCAGCAGCTTAGGGTTAGCGGGGGGGCGCGCCACCGGGGAGCTGTTTTTT
TRBV19	TRBJ1-6	.	.	CASTSAGNNSPLHF	TGTGCCAGTACTTCAGCGGGTAATAATTCACCCCTCCACTTT
TRBV2	TRBJ2-7	.	.	CASKASGSSYEQYF	TGTGCCAGCAAGGCGAGCGGAAGCTCCTACGAGCAGTACTTC